This is a list of T cell receptor beta chains from one sample in a study of blood T cells in healthy people across ages. MiXCR, run by TCRdb on the 5' RACE reads, gives a single entry per CDR3 protein. This sample has roughly 1.5 million distinct CDR3 sequences, with 35% to 45% found just once. Sequencing used blood. These TCRs come from a woman between 18 and 29 years old in good health. CDR3s include the opening cysteine and the closing phenylalanine or tryptophan. D genes are given only for firm matches. Clone size is not always given. Where it is, it says once, few, many or a class for expanded clones.

15	few	TRBV7-3	NA	TRBJ1-2	TGTGCCAGCAGCTTAACCCCGGGGAACGACATTGGCTACACCTTC	CASSLTPGNDIGYTF
17	NA	TRBV3-1	TRBD1	TRBJ2-7	TGTGCCAGCAGCCAAGTCGCTTACAGGGGGTTCTACAATGAGCAGTACTTC	CASSQVAYRGFYNEQYF
18	few	TRBV12-3/TRBV12-4	TRBD1	TRBJ1-6	TGTGCCAGCAGTGCACACACGACCCGGGACAGTTATAATTCACCCCTCCACTTT	CASSAHTTRDSYNSPLHF
15	few	TRBV18	NA	TRBJ2-6	TGTGCCAGCTCACCACAGGGGGCTGGGGCCAACGTCCTGACTTTC	CASSPQGAGANVLTF
14	few	TRBV12-3/TRBV12-4	NA	TRBJ2-1	TGTGCCAGCAGTCCCATAGGGGGGTACAATGAGCAGTTCTTC	CASSPIGGYNEQFF
14	NA	TRBV3-1	NA	TRBJ2-7	TGTGCCAGCAGCTTAAAAACGACCTATTACGAGCAGTACTTC	CASSLKTTYYEQYF
13	few	TRBV20-1	NA	TRBJ2-5	TGCAGTGCTAGAGAACTGCCACAAGAGACCCAGTACTTC	CSARELPQETQYF
12	NA	TRBV10-3	NA	TRBJ1-2	TGTGCCATCCGAGCCTTACTCTATGTCTACACCTTC	CAIRALLYVYTF
14	NA	TRBV9	NA	TRBJ1-3	TGTGCCAGCAGCATGACAGTCGCTGGAAACACCATATATTTT	CASSMTVAGNTIYF
20	NA	TRBV20-1	TRBD2	TRBJ2-1	TGCAGTGCTAGAGATCTTGGGAGACTAGCGGGTTTCAGCTCCTACAATGAGCAGTTCTTC	CSARDLGRLAGFSSYNEQFF
15	NA	TRBV5-1	NA	TRBJ1-4	TGCGCCAGCAGCTTGGGCGCGTCATCTAATGAAAAACTGTTTTTT	CASSLGASSNEKLFF
15	NA	TRBV10-1	NA	TRBJ2-7	TGCGCCAGCAGTGAGTCGGGGTACGGGATCTACGAGCAGTACTTC	CASSESGYGIYEQYF
11	NA	TRBV20-1	TRBD2	TRBJ2-1	TGCAGTGCTACCGAGCGGGAAGAGCAGTTCTTC	CSATEREEQFF
13	few	TRBV20-1	TRBD2	TRBJ2-7	TGCAGTGCTAGACCTAGCGGAATCTACGAGCAGTACTTC	CSARPSGIYEQYF
13	NA	TRBV29-1	TRBD2	TRBJ2-7	TGCAGCGTTTCTAGCGGTTTAGATTACGAGCAGTACTTC	CSVSSGLDYEQYF
17	NA	TRBV15	NA	TRBJ1-5	TGTGCCACCAGCAGAGATTTTGGACCGACTAGCAATCAGCCCCAGCATTTT	CATSRDFGPTSNQPQHF
15	NA	TRBV5-5	NA	TRBJ1-5	TGTGCCAGCAGCTTGCTCGACGCAACCAATCAGCCCCAGCATTTT	CASSLLDATNQPQHF
16	NA	TRBV27	NA	TRBJ2-3	TGTGCCAGCAGTTTTGTTTCAAGGGCTCCCCCAGATACGCAGTATTTT	CASSFVSRAPPDTQYF
13	few	TRBV12-3/TRBV12-4	NA	TRBJ1-2	TGTGCCAGCACGGGGACAACTAACTATGGCTACACCTTC	CASTGTTNYGYTF
15	NA	TRBV6-6	NA	TRBJ1-6	TGTGCCAGCACGCGACGGGGAATTGGAGTTTCACCCCTCCACTTT	CASTRRGIGVSPLHF
16	NA	TRBV28	NA	TRBJ1-5	TGTGCCAGCAGTCATGGCGGGGGCTATGGCAATCAGCCCCAGCATTTT	CASSHGGGYGNQPQHF
14	NA	TRBV7-6	TRBD1	TRBJ1-1	TGTGCCAGCAGCTTTGAACAGGGGCTCTCCGAAGCTTTCTTT	CASSFEQGLSEAFF
16	few	TRBV24-1	TRBD2	TRBJ2-1	TGTGCCACCAGCGAGAGCGGGGGGAACTCCTACAATGAGCAGTTCTTC	CATSESGGNSYNEQFF
14	few	TRBV12-3/TRBV12-4	NA	TRBJ2-5	TGTGCCAGCAGTTTAACCCTAGGGAGGGAGACCCAGTACTTC	CASSLTLGRETQYF
11	NA	TRBV29-1	TRBD1	TRBJ2-7	TGCAGCGTCTACAGGGGTAGCGAGCAGTACTTC	CSVYRGSEQYF
16	few	TRBV3-1	NA	TRBJ2-1	TGTGCCAGCAGCCAACACTACTCCAGCTCCTACAATGAGCAGTTCTTC	CASSQHYSSSYNEQFF
17	NA	TRBV10-3	NA	TRBJ1-2	TGTGCCATCAGTGAGTCGCGGGAAGGGGCCGGTAACTATGGCTACACCTTC	CAISESREGAGNYGYTF
14	few	TRBV12-3/TRBV12-4	NA	TRBJ2-5	TGTGCCAGCAGTCAAACGACAAGCAAAGAGACCCAGTACTTC	CASSQTTSKETQYF
15	few	TRBV3-1	NA	TRBJ1-2	TGTGCCAGCAGCGGCCGGTCAGGGAATAACTATGGCTACACCTTC	CASSGRSGNNYGYTF
15	few	TRBV20-1	TRBD1	TRBJ1-5	TGCAGTGCTACCTCCGGGACAGGGAGCAATCAGCCCCAGCATTTT	CSATSGTGSNQPQHF
12	NA	TRBV2	NA	TRBJ2-5	TGTGCCAGCGGCGGAGGGAGGAATGAGCAGTACTTC	CASGGGRNEQYF
16	NA	TRBV28	TRBD1	TRBJ1-2	TGTGCCAGCAGTTCCGCCGGGACAGGGGGCAACTATGGCTACACCTTC	CASSSAGTGGNYGYTF
14	NA	TRBV2	NA	TRBJ1-2	TGTGCCAGCAGTGAAGCGACAGGACTCTATGGCTACACCTTC	CASSEATGLYGYTF
12	NA	TRBV28	TRBD1	TRBJ2-7	TGTGCCAGCAGCGGGACAGAATACGAGCAGTACTTC	CASSGTEYEQYF
13	few	TRBV27	NA	TRBJ2-5	TGTGCCAGCAGTTTAGTACAGAGAGAGACCCAGTACTTC	CASSLVQRETQYF
15	NA	TRBV7-8	NA	TRBJ1-4	TGTGCCAGCAGCCCCAACAGGGCCCGTAATGAAAAACTGTTTTTT	CASSPNRARNEKLFF
15	NA	TRBV28	TRBD2	TRBJ2-4	TGTGCCAGCAGGAGACTAGCCCCGGCCAAAAACATTCAGTACTTC	CASRRLAPAKNIQYF
14	many	TRBV25-1	TRBD1	TRBJ2-1	TGTGCCAGCAGTGAGCCCGGGACAGGGAATGAGCAGTTCTTC	CASSEPGTGNEQFF
11	NA	TRBV30	NA	TRBJ1-2	TGTGCCTGGAGTATCGGGGCCGGCTACACCTTC	CAWSIGAGYTF
14	few	TRBV7-9	NA	TRBJ2-1	TGTGCCAGCAGTTTCAGCCAGGGAGTCCATGAGCAGTTCTTC	CASSFSQGVHEQFF
14	once	TRBV12-3/TRBV12-4	TRBD1	TRBJ2-7	TGTGCCAGCAGGAGGGACAGGGGAGCCTACGTGCAGTACTTC	CASRRDRGAYVQYF
19	NA	TRBV7-3	TRBD2	TRBJ2-3	TGTGCCAGCAGCTTAAGACTAGCGGGAAGCGGATATGGCACAGATACGCAGTATTTT	CASSLRLAGSGYGTDTQYF
15	NA	TRBV4-1	NA	TRBJ2-1	TGCGCCAGCAGCCAGGACTTTAGTTCCTACAATGAGCAGTTCTTC	CASSQDFSSYNEQFF
15	NA	TRBV20-1	TRBD2	TRBJ2-7	TGCAGTGCTAGAGATCGGCTTAGCGGGAGTTACGAGCAGTACTTC	CSARDRLSGSYEQYF
14	NA	TRBV5-1	NA	TRBJ2-1	TGCGCCAGCAGCTTGTTCAGTTCCGGTAGTGGGGAGTTCTTC	CASSLFSSGSGEFF
15	NA	TRBV7-7	NA	TRBJ2-5	TGTGCTAGCAGTTTAACGTGGGGGATAGAAGAGACCCGGTACTTC	CASSLTWGIEETRYF
16	NA	TRBV28	NA	TRBJ2-7	TGTGCCAGCAGGGAAATGACAATGCGCTCCTACAATGAGCAGTACTTC	CASREMTMRSYNEQYF
13	NA	TRBV27	TRBD1	TRBJ1-2	TGTGCCAGCAGTTTAGGGACAGGGGGCGGCTACACCTTC	CASSLGTGGGYTF
17	NA	TRBV5-1	TRBD2	TRBJ2-5	TGCGCCAGCAGCTTGGGCTCTAGCGGGATGTACCAAGAGACCCAGTACTTC	CASSLGSSGMYQETQYF
13	NA	TRBV7-9	NA	TRBJ2-1	TGTGCCAGCATCGCGCCGGAGGGCCGTGAGCAGTTCTTC	CASIAPEGREQFF
16	few	TRBV12-5	TRBD1	TRBJ2-2	TGTGCTAGTGGTTTCTCAACAGGGGTGAACACCGGGGAGCTGTTTTTT	CASGFSTGVNTGELFF
16	few	TRBV6-6	NA	TRBJ2-5	TGTGCCAGCAGTTACGGCCAGCTTAAAAACCAAGAGACCCAGTACTTC	CASSYGQLKNQETQYF
14	NA	TRBV6-6	NA	TRBJ1-1	TGTGCCAGCAGTTACAACCCCGGGAGCACTGAAGCTTTCTTT	CASSYNPGSTEAFF
14	NA	TRBV7-2	NA	TRBJ2-5	TGTGCCAGCAGCTTCCCCACTAGGGGCATTGAGCAGTACTTC	CASSFPTRGIEQYF